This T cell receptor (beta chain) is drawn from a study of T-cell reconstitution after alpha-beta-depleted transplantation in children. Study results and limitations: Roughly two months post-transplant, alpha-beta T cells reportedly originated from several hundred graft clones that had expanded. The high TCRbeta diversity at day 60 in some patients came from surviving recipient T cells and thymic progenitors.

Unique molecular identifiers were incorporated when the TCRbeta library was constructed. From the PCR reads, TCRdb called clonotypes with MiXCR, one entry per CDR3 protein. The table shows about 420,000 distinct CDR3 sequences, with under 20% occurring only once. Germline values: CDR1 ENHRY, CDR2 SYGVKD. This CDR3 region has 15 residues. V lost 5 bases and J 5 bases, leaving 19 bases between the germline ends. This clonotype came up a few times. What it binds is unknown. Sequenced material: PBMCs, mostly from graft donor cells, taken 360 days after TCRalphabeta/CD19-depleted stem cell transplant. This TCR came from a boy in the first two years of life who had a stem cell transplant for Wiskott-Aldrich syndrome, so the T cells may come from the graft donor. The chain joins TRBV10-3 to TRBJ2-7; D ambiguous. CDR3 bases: TGTGCCATCAGTTTCTCCGGGTCCTCGGTTGACGAGCAGTACTTC. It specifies CAISFSGSSVDEQYF.